This T cell receptor beta chain was recovered during a study of cytomegalovirus exposure and HLA in healthy donors. In its sample, this clone was seen a few times. The CDR3 covers 15 residues. V was clipped by 4 bases and J by 6 bases; unmatched bases: 2. From germline, CDR1 is MNHEY and CDR2 SVGAGI. A multiplex PCR was run with 60 Vbeta primers and 13 Jbeta primers. TCRdb's table, derived via immunoSEQ multiplex PCR, lists solely in-frame clones and lacks some. The table lists approximately 120,000 clones, 76% of them singletons. The chain uses TRBV6-5 and TRBJ2-1, with 14 bases matching TRBD2. The sample consisted of PBMCs. The sequence came from a woman in her 50s in good health and CMV-seropositive. The CDR3 is CASSWGLAGVNEQFF. The CDR3 coding sequence is TGTGCCAGCAGTTGGGGACTAGCGGGAGTCAATGAGCAGTTCTTC.